Included here is one TCR beta chain sequence, with context. Generation of TCR beta cDNA was performed by 5'RACE template switching incorporating UMIs. TCRdb reanalyzed the 5' RACE reads, giving one entry per CDR3 protein sequence and no DNA. The sample holds about 380,000 distinct CDR3 sequences. The data are from a study of T cells expressing NK-cell markers. Across the study: Most of the eight sequenced donors were classified as HCMV-seropositive, and one was classified as seronegative.

The CDR3 loop spans 16 amino acids. Per germline, CDR1 SGHRS and CDR2 YFSETQ. This TCR was sampled from a man aged 18-70 years in good health. The chain uses TRBV5-1 and TRBJ2-2. The sequencing input was blood T cells: a sorted CD56 or NKG2C T cell subset, CD4+ or CD8+ T cells, or bulk PBMC T cells (not recorded which). CDR3 in amino acids: CASSLDGRHNTGELFF.